This entry is about one T cell receptor beta chain. Its antigen is unidentified. Amplification used 60 Vbeta primers and 13 Jbeta primers. The protocol was immunoSEQ multiplex PCR, while the TCRdb copy is restricted to in-frame clones and leaves out a portion. The sample holds 90,000 to 100,000 clones. The sample is drawn from a study of cytomegalovirus exposure and HLA in healthy donors. The study, taken as a whole, reports: In a later analysis, parvovirus B19, influenza, CMV and Epstein-Barr virus appeared linked to several top co-occurrence clusters.

The CDR3 loop spans 14 amino acids. Germline V gene data show CDR1 as SGDLS and CDR2 as YYNGEE. Deletions cut 3 bases from V and 2 bases from J, with 10 bases between. Sequencing used PBMCs. The V call is TRBV9, the J call TRBJ2-3, with a tentative D call TRBD2 (5 bases). The source of this sequence is a woman between 25 and 40 years old in good health and CMV-seronegative. CDR3 coding DNA: TGTGCCAGCAGCGGCGGGCCTATCACAGATACGCAGTATTTT. Translated, it gives CASSGGPITDTQYF.